The clone carrying this T cell receptor (beta chain) was detected only a few times. No antigen is known for it. Germline V lookup: CDR1 SGDLS, CDR2 YYNGEE. V lost 0 bases, J lost 2 bases, and 2 bases stayed unmatched. CDR3 length: 15 amino acids. The data were obtained in a study of human T cells and chemical hapten exposure. Study background: Minor pooled library volume differences mainly drove per-sample TCR yield variation.

Individual cDNA molecules (in the library) carried attached unique molecular identifiers. MiXCR was run by TCRdb on the RACE reads, yielding one entry per CDR3 protein. This sample yields over 100,000 distinct CDR3 sequences, of which roughly 9.5% are seen a single time; roughly 1.6% belongs to the top ten. Findings and caveats of the study: TCRs above 1 in 1000 frequency stayed constant with DPC sensitization.

Specified time point: healthy volunteer bleed at 2 weeks. Total RNA extraction was carried out from unfractionated whole blood. This receptor was identified in a male donor in good health. Some clones in this sample may be carry-over from other donors' samples. V usage is TRBV9 and J usage is TRBJ2-7; 10 nucleotides line up with TRBD2. Sample: whole blood. CDR3 residues: CASSVEAGGTYEQYF. CDR3 in DNA: TGTGCCAGCAGCGTAGAAGCGGGAGGGACCTACGAGCAGTACTTC.